Below are 14 T cell receptor beta chains sequenced from a single sample in a study of T cell responses to AZD1222 COVID-19 vaccine. Sequenced by immunoSEQ multiplex PCR; TCRdb stores in-frame clones only, minus some. The table records about 78,000 clones, approximately 91% of them present only once. The sequences come from peripheral blood, collected on day 0 of MenACWY control vaccination. The receptors come from an adult in good health.

This chain links TRBV30 with TRBJ2-1; the D is unclear. The CDR3 runs to 12 residues. Germline assignment: CDR1 GTSNPN and CDR2 SVGIG (reference sequence). V lost 3 bases and J lost 10, with 13 bases in between. The CDR3 DNA is TGTGCCTGGAGCCGTAGCTCGAAGGAGCAGTTCTTC. Protein product: CAWSRSSKEQFF.

V usage is TRBV30 and J usage is TRBJ1-2, with TRBD1 matching 9 bases. Germline V gene sequence: CDR1 GTSNPN, CDR2 SVGIG (reference sequence). CDR3 length: 16 amino acids. J was trimmed by 2 bases and V by 0 bases; bases with no gene match: 7. The DNA for the CDR3 is TGTGCCTGGAGTGTCGGGACAGGGTTGGTGAACTATGGCTACACCTTC. It translates to CAWSVGTGLVNYGYTF.

The chain links TRBV6-5 to TRBJ1-2, with 11 nucleotides matching TRBD1. The V gene end was trimmed by 6 bases and the J gene end by 7 bases; junction bases not matched to a gene: 7. CDR1 MNHEY and CDR2 SVGAGI come from the germline V gene. The CDR3 runs 14 residues. CDR3 sequence: CASRPPGTGGGYTF. DNA for the CDR3: TGTGCCAGCAGGCCGCCCGGGACAGGGGGTGGCTACACCTTC.

This clone turned up a few times. This chain uses TRBV7-3 with TRBJ1-1, with a weak D call TRBD1 (6 bases). V was shortened by 2 bases and J by 8 bases, with 9 bases between the two germline ends. The CDR3 sequence is 12 residues long. Germline-derived CDR1 and CDR2 are SGHTA and FQGTGA. In nucleotides, the CDR3 is TGTGCCAGCAGCTTATCAGGGGAGGAAGCTTTCTTT. Residues: CASSLSGEEAFF.

This chain uses TRBV3-1 (or the pseudogene TRBV3-2) with TRBJ1-1; D may be TRBD1 (5 bases). The CDR3 totals 13 residues. V was cut by 5 bases and J by 5 bases, with 12 bases left in between. In germline, CDR1 is LGHDT, CDR2 YNNKEL (reference sequence). The CDR3 protein is CASSMAGGTEAFF. DNA for the CDR3: TGTGCCAGCAGCATGGCCGGGGGAACTGAAGCTTTCTTT.

The V call is TRBV6-5, the J call TRBJ1-1, with D possibly TRBD1 on 6 matching bases. The CDR3 spans 14 residues. V lost 7 bases and J lost 11, with 23 bases in between. CDR1 MNHEY and CDR2 SVGAGI come from the germline V gene. In nucleotides, the CDR3 is TGTGCCAGCACCCTTAGCAGGGCTACGGGACATGCTTTCTTT. Its translation is CASTLSRATGHAFF.

The V and J genes are TRBV10-3 and TRBJ1-1; 8 bases agree with TRBD1. Per germline, CDR1 ENHRY and CDR2 SYGVKD. CDR3 size: 13 residues. V trimming: 7 bases; J trimming: 1 base; junction bases outside the gene matches: 2. The CDR3 nucleotides are TGTGCCATCAATGGACAGGGGAACACTGAAGCTTTCTTT. It encodes CAINGQGNTEAFF.

The chain joins TRBV28 to TRBJ1-6; tentative D call: TRBD1 (6 bases). Trimming took off 8 bases at V and 10 bases at J, with 18 bases between the two ends. This CDR3 spans 14 amino acids. CDR1 MDHEN and CDR2 SYDVKM come from the germline V gene. The CDR3 spells CASGLGAVGSPLHF. CDR3 bases: TGTGCCAGCGGGTTGGGGGCTGTGGGGTCACCCCTCCACTTT.

The chain joins TRBV4-3 to TRBJ2-2; 9 nucleotides agree with TRBD1. V was clipped by 1 base and J by 4 bases; unmatched bases: 4. CDR1 and CDR2 (germline): LGHNA, YSLEER. This CDR3 has 16 residues. DNA for the CDR3: TGCGCCAGCAGCCAAGGGACAGGGGTAGGCACCGGGGAGCTGTTTTTT. Translated: CASSQGTGVGTGELFF.

The chain uses TRBV5-6 and TRBJ1-3; D gene ambiguous. Germline CDR1 SGHDT, CDR2 YYEEEE. The CDR3 is 15 residues long. V lost 3 bases to trimming and J lost 0 bases, with 10 bases between them. DNA of the CDR3: TGTGCCAGCAGCTCCCTGACCATCTCTGGAAACACCATATATTTT. Encoded protein: CASSSLTISGNTIYF.

The genes are TRBV30 and TRBJ2-1, with D perhaps matching TRBD2 (7 bases). Germline lookup yields CDR1 GTSNPN and CDR2 SVGIG (reference sequence). Trimming removed 1 base from V and 8 bases from J, with 15 bases in between. CDR3 length equals 14 residues. The CDR3 DNA follows: TGTGCCTGGAGTGCTTGGGGGGGGCAGGATGAGCAGTTCTTC. It encodes CAWSAWGGQDEQFF.

The V call is TRBV4-2, the J call TRBJ1-2, with 9 positions matching TRBD1. CDR3 size: 17 residues. V was pared by 3 bases and J by 5 bases, with 13 bases of the junction left unmatched. Germline CDR1 LGHNA, CDR2 YNFKEQ. DNA of the CDR3: TGTGCCAGCAGCCAGGTCCCGGAGACAGGGGGGGATTATGGCTACACCTTC. It specifies CASSQVPETGGDYGYTF.

The chain has TRBV9 and TRBJ1-1; no clear D. CDR1 and CDR2 (germline): SGDLS, YYNGEE. The CDR3 has 13 amino acids. V lost 3 bases and J lost 1, with 7 bases in between. CDR3: CASSGPGNTEAFF. CDR3 nucleotide sequence: TGTGCCAGCAGCGGACCGGGGAACACTGAAGCTTTCTTT.

The chain carries TRBV15 and TRBJ2-5, with 11 bases lining up with TRBD1. J was trimmed by 4 bases and V by 5 bases; bases with no gene match: 3. CDR1 LNHNV and CDR2 YYDKDF come from the germline V gene (reference sequence). The CDR3 spans 14 residues. Here the CDR3 reads CATSVDRGRETQYF. The CDR3 DNA is TGTGCCACCAGCGTGGACAGGGGGCGAGAGACCCAGTACTTC.